This T cell receptor (beta chain) was recorded in a study of shared T cell receptors in the human thymus. CDR1 is LNHDA, CDR2 SQIVND, per germline (reference sequence). Between the trimmed V and J ends, which lost 3 bases and 5 bases, there was a span of 5 bases. The CDR3 spans 12 residues. Sequencing used immunoSEQ multiplex PCR; TCRdb keeps in-frame clones, though not all of them. The table has approximately 730,000 clones, roughly 88% seen once. The sample was also reused in another study, on human thymus T cells. From that second work: Donation came from healthy Finnish infants having corrective surgery for congenital heart defects. The thymus tissue came from resections taken during corrective heart surgery. Gene usage for V and J segments appeared biased in thymic and blood repertoires. What related research reported was that thymic repertoires overlapped highly among unrelated individuals.

The receptor was isolated from a girl in the first two years of life with a congenital heart defect. The chain has TRBV19 and TRBJ1-5; no clear D. Sequencing was performed on thymocytes. The CDR3 protein is CASSIPHQPQHF. The CDR3 DNA follows: TGTGCCAGTAGTATCCCTCATCAGCCCCAGCATTTT.